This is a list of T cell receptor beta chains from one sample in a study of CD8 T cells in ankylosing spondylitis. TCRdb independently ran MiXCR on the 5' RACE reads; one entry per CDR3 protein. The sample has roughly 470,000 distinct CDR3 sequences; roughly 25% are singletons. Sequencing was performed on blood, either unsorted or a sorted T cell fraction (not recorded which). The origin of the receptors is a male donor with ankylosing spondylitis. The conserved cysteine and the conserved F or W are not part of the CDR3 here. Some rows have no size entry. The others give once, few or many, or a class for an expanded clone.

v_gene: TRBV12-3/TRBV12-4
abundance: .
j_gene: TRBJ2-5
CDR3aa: ASSLARTGEETQY

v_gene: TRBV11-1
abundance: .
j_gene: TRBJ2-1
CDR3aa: ASSLARQGSHYRYNEQF

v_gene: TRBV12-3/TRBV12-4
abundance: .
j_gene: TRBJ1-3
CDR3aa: ASVLSSGNTIY

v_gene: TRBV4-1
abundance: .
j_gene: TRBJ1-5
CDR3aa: ASSQGGGMGQPQH

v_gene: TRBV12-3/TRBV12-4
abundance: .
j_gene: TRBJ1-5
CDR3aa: ASRDRALNQPQH

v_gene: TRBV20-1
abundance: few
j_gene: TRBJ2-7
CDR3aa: SALSGRAFYEQY

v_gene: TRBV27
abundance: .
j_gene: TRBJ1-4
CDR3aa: ASRAGTGGEKLF

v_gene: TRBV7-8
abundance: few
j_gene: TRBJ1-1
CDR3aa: ASSFLGRGSTEAF

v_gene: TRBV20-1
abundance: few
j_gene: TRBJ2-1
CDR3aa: SAGTSGKSSYNEQF

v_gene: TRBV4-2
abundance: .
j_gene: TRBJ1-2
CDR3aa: ASSPQGRGYT

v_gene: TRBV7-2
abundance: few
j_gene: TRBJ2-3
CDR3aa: ASSSARQSTDTQY

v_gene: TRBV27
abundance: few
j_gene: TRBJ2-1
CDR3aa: ASSLVRGTEQF

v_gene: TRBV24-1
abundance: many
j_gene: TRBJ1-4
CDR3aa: ATSDSGQLNEKLF

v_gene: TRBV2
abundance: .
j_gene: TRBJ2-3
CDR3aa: ASSWDRGDTDTQY

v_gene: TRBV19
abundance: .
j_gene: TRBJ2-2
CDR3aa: ASRGTQNTGELF

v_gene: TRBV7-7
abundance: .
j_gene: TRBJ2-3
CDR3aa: ASSRLITGGGDTQY

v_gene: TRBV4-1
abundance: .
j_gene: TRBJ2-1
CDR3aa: ASSQVGQGYNEQF

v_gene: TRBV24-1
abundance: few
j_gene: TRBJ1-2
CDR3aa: ATSESGTDYGYT

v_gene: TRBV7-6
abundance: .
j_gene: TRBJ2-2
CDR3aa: ASSPRAAGELF

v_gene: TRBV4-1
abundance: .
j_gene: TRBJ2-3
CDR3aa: ASSQVRGSSTDTQY

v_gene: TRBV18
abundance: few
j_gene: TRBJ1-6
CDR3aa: ASSPPSLEGSPLH

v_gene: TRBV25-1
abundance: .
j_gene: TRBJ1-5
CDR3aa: ASMWGALNQPQH

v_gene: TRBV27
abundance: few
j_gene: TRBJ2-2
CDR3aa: ASSYLAANTGELF